A single sample is the source of the 15 T cell receptor beta chains below, sequenced in a study of blood T cell repertoires in COVID-19. Sequencing was performed with immunoSEQ multiplex PCR; in TCRdb, only in-frame clones are kept and a portion is missing. The data contain about 260,000 clones, 91% of them singletons. Sequenced material: peripheral blood. The receptors derive from a person under 35 with COVID-19, enrolled during active disease.

V usage is TRBV18 and J usage is TRBJ1-1; no clear D gene. The ends were cut back, 5 bases at V and 0 bases at J, with 7 bases in the middle. Germline lookup yields CDR1 KGHSH and CDR2 LQKENI. This CDR3 is built from 13 residues. For the CDR3, the DNA is TGTGCCAGCTCATCAGACATGAACACTGAAGCTTTCTTT. It is translated as CASSSDMNTEAFF.

This chain joins TRBV11-2 and TRBJ2-7; 9 nucleotides align to TRBD2. Germline V gene lookup returns CDR1 SGHAT and CDR2 FQNNGV. The length of the CDR3 is 15 residues. Trimming took 3 bases from V and 7 from J; bases not matched to a gene: 10. The CDR3 spells CASSFEAGGPQEQYF. The CDR3 DNA reads TGTGCCAGCAGCTTTGAGGCGGGAGGGCCTCAAGAGCAGTACTTC.

This chain connects TRBV2 to TRBJ2-7, with D possibly matching TRBD2 (5 bases). CDR3 length: 15 amino acids. Trimming took off 8 bases at V and 1 base at J, with 18 bases between the two ends. Germline CDR1 reads SNHLY; CDR2 reads FYNNEI. The DNA for the CDR3 is TGTGCCAGCCGTACCCAACCGACTACATCCTACGAGCAGTACTTC. It is translated as CASRTQPTTSYEQYF.

The chain combines TRBV2 with TRBJ2-3; D call uncertain. With 6 bases removed from V and 6 bases from J, the gap between germline ends came to 16 bases. Germline V gene lookup returns CDR1 SNHLY and CDR2 FYNNEI. The CDR3 loop spans 14 amino acids. Here the CDR3 reads CASREVPPEDTQYF. The CDR3 DNA follows: TGTGCCAGCAGAGAGGTCCCCCCGGAGGATACGCAGTATTTT.

The chain uses TRBV15 and TRBJ1-4; D ambiguous. V shed 8 bases and J shed 8 bases, with 12 bases lying between them. Germline CDR1 reads LNHNV; CDR2 reads YYDKDF (reference sequence). The CDR3 runs to 12 residues. This CDR3 reads CATGTGWEKLFF. The DNA for the CDR3 is TGTGCCACCGGCACCGGTTGGGAAAAACTGTTTTTT.

This chain connects TRBV18 to TRBJ2-5, with D possibly TRBD1 on 6 matching bases. The length of the CDR3 is 13 residues. Trimming pared 4 bases from V and 4 bases from J, leaving 10 bases between. Looked up from germline, CDR1 is KGHSH and CDR2 is LQKENI. CDR3 sequence: CASSLDRRETQYF. The CDR3 nucleotides are TGTGCCAGCTCACTTGACAGGAGAGAGACCCAGTACTTC.

V and J are TRBV18 and TRBJ2-7; 9 positions match TRBD1. The germline CDR1 and CDR2 sequences are KGHSH and LQKENI. V lost 3 bases to trimming and J lost 6 bases; unmatched junction nucleotides: 6. CDR3 length equals 14 residues. As DNA, the CDR3 is TGTGCCAGCTCACCGGGGACAGGGCTCCGCGAGCAGTACTTC. Translated, it gives CASSPGTGLREQYF.

The chain joins TRBV11-2 to TRBJ1-6; possible D gene TRBD1, 5 bases. The V and J ends lost 4 bases and 10 bases respectively, with 14 bases between them. The CDR3 covers 14 residues. CDR1 SGHAT and CDR2 FQNNGV come from the germline V gene. This CDR3 is CASSSTGTRSPLHF. The CDR3 bases are TGTGCCAGCAGCTCAACAGGAACGAGGTCACCCCTCCACTTT.

The V and J genes are TRBV5-1 and TRBJ2-7; 8 bases are a match to TRBD1. With 0 bases clipped from V and 2 bases from J, the junction kept 7 bases outside the gene matches. Germline CDR1 reads SGHRS; CDR2 reads YFSETQ. CDR3 length: 16 amino acids. The CDR3 spells CASSLAPLDRAYEQYF. The CDR3 nucleotides are TGCGCCAGCAGCTTGGCCCCACTGGACAGGGCCTACGAGCAGTACTTC.

J is TRBJ2-7 and V is TRBV5-6; no clear D gene. The CDR3 runs to 14 residues. Trimming removed 6 bases from V and 5 bases from J, with 18 bases in between. Germline V gene data show CDR1 as SGHDT and CDR2 as YYEEEE. DNA of the CDR3: TGTGCCAGCACCGAGACAAGCAATTACGACGAGCAGTACTTC. Translating gives CASTETSNYDEQYF.

V usage is TRBV6-1 and J usage is TRBJ2-1, with 7 bases that match TRBD1. In germline, CDR1 is MNHNS, CDR2 SASEGT. With 3 bases clipped from V and 4 bases from J, the junction kept 3 bases outside the gene matches. The CDR3 contains 14 residues. CDR3 DNA sequence: TGTGCCAGCAGTGATACAGGGGCGTACAATGAGCAGTTCTTC. Translating gives CASSDTGAYNEQFF.

V and J are TRBV12-5 and TRBJ2-1; 8 bases are shared with TRBD2. Trimming took 0 bases from V and 3 from J; bases not matched to a gene: 4. This CDR3 comprises 16 residues. Germline CDR1 LGHNT, CDR2 FRNRAP. The CDR3 region has the DNA TGTGCTAGTGGTTTGGTACTCAGCGGGAGCTACAATGAGCAGTTCTTC. Translating gives CASGLVLSGSYNEQFF.

The chain uses TRBV30 and TRBJ2-6, with D hard to call. The CDR3 sequence is 12 residues long. Deletions cut 6 bases from V and 1 base from J, with 4 bases between. The germline V gene has CDR1 GTSNPN and CDR2 SVGIG (reference sequence). In DNA, the CDR3 is TGTGCCTGCCAGTCTGGGGCCAACGTCCTGACTTTC. It yields the protein CACQSGANVLTF.

This chain joins TRBV27 and TRBJ2-3; 7 bases are shared with TRBD1. CDR1 is MNHEY and CDR2 is SMNVEV in the germline V gene (reference sequence). This CDR3 contains 12 residues. V lost 5 bases to trimming and J lost 10 bases; unmatched junction nucleotides: 6. This CDR3 reads CASSPRDRAQYF. The CDR3 DNA reads as TGTGCCAGCAGTCCCCGGGACAGAGCGCAGTATTTT.

The CDR3 DNA reads TGTGCCAGCGGGGAACAGGTTGTTTCACCCCTCCACTTT. Amino acid sequence: CASGEQVVSPLHF. The chain is built from TRBV28 and TRBJ1-6; perhaps TRBD1 as D (5 bases). V gave up 8 bases and J gave up 9 bases, with 14 bases separating them. CDR1 is MDHEN, CDR2 SYDVKM, per germline. The CDR3 totals 13 residues.